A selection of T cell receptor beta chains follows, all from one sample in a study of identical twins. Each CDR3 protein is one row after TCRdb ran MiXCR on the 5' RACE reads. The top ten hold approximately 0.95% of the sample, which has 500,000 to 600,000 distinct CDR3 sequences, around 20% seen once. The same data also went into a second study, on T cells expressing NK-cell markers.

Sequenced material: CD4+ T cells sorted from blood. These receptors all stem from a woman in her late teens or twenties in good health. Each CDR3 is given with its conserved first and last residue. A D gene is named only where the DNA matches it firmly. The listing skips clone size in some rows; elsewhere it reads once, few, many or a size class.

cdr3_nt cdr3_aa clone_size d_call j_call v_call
TGTGCCAGCAGCTTAGCCCTGGACATTCAGTACTTC CASSLALDIQYF few . TRBJ2-4 TRBV7-9
TGTGCCAGCAGTTTATTGACGGGAGAAGTTTTCTTT CASSLLTGEVFF . . TRBJ1-1 TRBV12-3/TRBV12-4
TGTGCCTGGACAAGGACAGGGGGCTCGAGGAGTACGCAGTATTTT CAWTRTGGSRSTQYF few TRBD1 TRBJ2-3 TRBV30
TGCGCCAGCAGCTTTGGCGGGGAGCAGCAAGAGACCCAGTACTTC CASSFGGEQQETQYF . . TRBJ2-5 TRBV5-1
TGTGCCAGCAGCTTAGCTACGAGGACCGGGGAGCTGTTTTTT CASSLATRTGELFF . . TRBJ2-2 TRBV7-2
TGCGCCAGCAGCTTGGGAAATTCTGTCCCATATGGCTACACCTTC CASSLGNSVPYGYTF many . TRBJ1-2 TRBV5-1
TGTGCCAGCAGTTACGCTAGCACAGATACGCAGTATTTT CASSYASTDTQYF few . TRBJ2-3 TRBV6-2/TRBV6-3
TGTGCCAGCAGGAGAGGAGTTGGAGAGACCCAGTACTTC CASRRGVGETQYF once . TRBJ2-5 TRBV6-1
TGTGCCAGCAAGCCGGGACAGGGGATATTTTTGCGGAATGGCTACACCTTC CASKPGQGIFLRNGYTF . TRBD1 TRBJ1-2 TRBV2
TGTGCCAGCAGCTTAAGAGGGGGAGCGGGGAATGAGCAGTTCTTC CASSLRGGAGNEQFF few . TRBJ2-1 TRBV7-3
TGCAGTGCTAGACTAGCGGGAGCTCTTATCAATGAGCAGTTCTTC CSARLAGALINEQFF . TRBD2 TRBJ2-1 TRBV20-1
TGTGCCAGTAGTATAATAAGAGGGACTGAAGCTTTCTTT CASSIIRGTEAFF . . TRBJ1-1 TRBV19
TGTGCCAGCAGTTACTGGACTAGCGGGAGTAAAAATGAGCAGTTCTTC CASSYWTSGSKNEQFF . TRBD2 TRBJ2-1 TRBV6-2/TRBV6-3
TGTGCCAGCAGCCCGTGGACTGGCGCCTACGAGCAGTACTTC CASSPWTGAYEQYF . . TRBJ2-7 TRBV7-9
TGTGCCAGCAGTTCCCGGGACTACTCCTACGAGCAGTACTTC CASSSRDYSYEQYF . TRBD2 TRBJ2-7 TRBV12-3/TRBV12-4
TGCAGTGCTTTCCCTCCTCGACAGAGCAACAATGAGCAGTTCTTC CSAFPPRQSNNEQFF . . TRBJ2-1 TRBV20-1
TGTGCCAGCTCACCCTTCTCGCGCGGGAGTACCTACGAGCAGTACTTC CASSPFSRGSTYEQYF . TRBD2 TRBJ2-7 TRBV18
TGCAGTGCTGCCGGGACTAGTGGCACGGGTGAGCAGTTCTTC CSAAGTSGTGEQFF . TRBD2 TRBJ2-1 TRBV20-1
TGTGCCAGCAGTTACCGCAGGGTTTTGAACACTGAAGCTTTCTTT CASSYRRVLNTEAFF . . TRBJ1-1 TRBV6-2/TRBV6-3